Each of the 24 T cell receptor beta chains below was sequenced from the same sample in a study of OX40 agonist ivuxolimab in advanced cancers. The method was immunoSEQ multiplex PCR; TCRdb's version includes in-frame clones alone and lacks a portion of them. The sample lists about 80,000 clones, about 92% seen once, with around 5.1% in the top ten. The source material was CD4+ or CD8+ T cells sorted from blood, sampled in a trial of the OX40 agonist ivuxolimab. The receptors originated from an adult with an advanced solid tumor such as melanoma, head and neck, liver or kidney cancer.

This rearrangement joins TRBV29-1 to TRBJ1-1; TRBD1 agrees at 8 bases. This CDR3 is 14 amino acids long. CDR1 is SQVTM and CDR2 is ANQGSEA in the germline V gene. V lost 7 bases to trimming and J lost 5 bases; unmatched junction nucleotides: 12. CDR3 loop: CSARPPTGGTEAFF. The CDR3 DNA sequence: TGCAGCGCCCGCCCCCCCACAGGGGGGACTGAAGCTTTCTTT. Together with reference TRBV29-1 and TRBJ1-1, the CDR3 gives the full variable domain: SAVISQKPSRDICQRGTSLTIQCQVDSQVTMMFWYRQQPGQSLTLIATANQGSEATYESGFVIDKFPISRPNLTFSTLTVSNMSPEDSSIYLCSARPPTGGTEAFFGQGTRLTVV.

About this clone: Given the absence of the conserved phenylalanine or tryptophan at the CDR3 end, a read error is likely. The rearrangement links TRBV27 to TRBJ1-1; D is unresolved. In germline, CDR1 is MNHEY, CDR2 SMNVEV (reference sequence). The ends were cut back, 2 bases at V and 1 base at J, with 5 bases in the middle. CDR3 length: 13 amino acids. In DNA form, the CDR3 reads TGTGCCAGCAGTTTAGGAAGGAACACTGAAGCTTTCTCT. It yields the protein CASSLGRNTEAFS.

The chain has TRBV15 and TRBJ2-1; perhaps TRBD1 as D (5 bases). Germline V lookup: CDR1 LNHNV, CDR2 YYDKDF (reference sequence). V was pared by 1 base and J by 7 bases, with 11 bases between. This CDR3 is 14 amino acids long. The CDR3 is CATSRGGVTNEQFF. The DNA for the CDR3 is TGTGCCACCAGCAGAGGGGGCGTTACAAATGAGCAGTTCTTC.

The chain combines TRBV28 with TRBJ2-7, with TRBD1 matching over 7 bases. Per germline, CDR1 MDHEN and CDR2 SYDVKM. The CDR3 is 12 residues long. V was clipped by 7 bases and J by 6 bases; unmatched bases: 6. Written as DNA, the CDR3 is TGTGCCAGCACCTTAGACAGGGTCGAGCAGTACTTC. This encodes CASTLDRVEQYF.

This clone was recorded only once. The rearrangement links TRBV28 to TRBJ2-7; D call uncertain. Trimming removed 6 bases at V and 1 base at J, with 13 bases between. The CDR3 consists of 14 residues. Germline assignment: CDR1 MDHEN and CDR2 SYDVKM. For the CDR3, the DNA is TGTGCCAGCAGGGCTGGCCAACCGTCCTACGAGCAGTACTTC. Translating it yields CASRAGQPSYEQYF.

The chain employs TRBV11-3 and TRBJ2-5; D might be TRBD2 (6 bases). Germline CDR1 reads SGHNT; CDR2 reads YENEEA. Trimming cost V 5 bases and J 5 bases, with 15 bases left between them. The CDR3 loop spans 14 amino acids. CDR3 in DNA: TGTGCCAGCAGCCCCGAGGGCCGGGGGGAGACCCAGTACTTC. This codes for CASSPEGRGETQYF.

The chain has TRBV7-3 and TRBJ2-3; no clear D gene. CDR1 is SGHTA and CDR2 is FQGTGA in the germline V gene. The CDR3 totals 15 residues. The V end was cut by 5 bases, the J end by 5 bases, with 17 bases between. This CDR3 reads CASSEDFSRQDTQYF. The CDR3 bases are TGTGCCAGCAGCGAAGACTTCTCCCGCCAAGATACGCAGTATTTT.

The J gene is TRBJ2-1, the V gene TRBV20-1; D uncertain. Looked up from germline, CDR1 is DFQATT and CDR2 is SNEGSKA (reference sequence). The CDR3 sequence is 10 residues long. V lost 6 bases, J lost 5 bases, and 5 bases lay in between. The CDR3 protein is CSAHNNEQFF. CDR3 nucleotides: TGCAGTGCCCACAACAATGAGCAGTTCTTC.

The V gene is TRBV7-3, the J gene TRBJ2-3, with 10 bases aligning to TRBD1. The length of the CDR3 is 15 residues. The germline V gene has CDR1 SGHTA and CDR2 FQGTGA. Trimming removed 2 bases from V and 4 bases from J; junction bases left unmatched: 3. CDR3 sequence: CASSLGTGAPDTQYF. DNA for the CDR3: TGTGCCAGCAGCTTAGGGACAGGGGCCCCAGATACGCAGTATTTT.

This sequence joins TRBV6-5 and TRBJ2-6; TRBD2 is a possible D gene (5 bases). The germline V gene has CDR1 MNHEY and CDR2 SVGAGI. V dropped 8 bases and J dropped 4 bases, with 15 bases sitting between them. CDR3 length: 15 residues. CDR3 protein: CASLKTIGGANVLTF. The CDR3, as DNA: TGTGCCAGCCTTAAGACTATCGGGGGGGCCAACGTCCTGACTTTC.

The gene calls are TRBV20-1 and TRBJ2-1; no reliable D call. V was shortened by 5 bases and J by 8 bases, with 7 bases between the two germline ends. The germline V gene encodes CDR1 DFQATT and CDR2 SNEGSKA (reference sequence). The length of the CDR3 is 10 residues. CDR3 region: CSALVYEQFF. DNA of the CDR3: TGCAGTGCTTTAGTCTATGAGCAGTTCTTC.

The J gene is TRBJ2-3, the V gene TRBV28; TRBD1 agrees at 11 bases. CDR1 and CDR2 (germline): MDHEN, SYDVKM. V lost 5 bases and J lost 4; bases outside the gene matches: 8. The CDR3 is 16 amino acids. Here the CDR3 reads CASSHIQGQGADTQYF. CDR3 nucleotide sequence: TGTGCCAGCAGTCACATCCAGGGACAGGGGGCAGATACGCAGTATTTT.

The CDR3 bases are TGCAGCGTTAGAGCGGGCTTGGGGAACACTGAAGCTTTCTTT. It translates to CSVRAGLGNTEAFF. The chain uses TRBV29-1 and TRBJ1-1, with D unresolved. Per the germline V gene, CDR1 is SQVTM and CDR2 is ANQGSEA. This CDR3 has 14 residues. Trimming left V 5 bases short and J 1 base short, with 14 bases between.

This clone has just a few counts. The J gene is TRBJ2-7, the V gene TRBV18; perhaps TRBD1 as D (5 bases). This CDR3 region has 16 residues. Germline CDR1 and CDR2: KGHSH and LQKENI. Trimming stripped 1 base from V and 4 bases from J, with 17 bases between. CDR3 sequence (DNA): TGTGCCAGCTCACCACTTGCAAGGGGTATTCATTACGAGCAGTACTTC. This codes for CASSPLARGIHYEQYF.

CDR3 DNA sequence: TGTGCCAGCAGCTTTGAGGGGCTGGCGGGCGAGCAGTACTTC. Translated: CASSFEGLAGEQYF. V gene TRBV7-2 combines with J gene TRBJ2-7, with D possibly being TRBD1 or TRBD2 (5 bases each). The CDR3 covers 14 residues. Looked up from germline, CDR1 is SGHTA and CDR2 is FQGNSA. The germline V and J ends were trimmed by 3 bases and 6 bases, with 15 bases remaining between them.

The rearrangement joins TRBV10-1 to TRBJ1-5; D gene uncertain. The V gene's germline CDR1 is WNHNN and CDR2 SYGVQD (reference sequence). Trimming took off 6 bases at V and 2 bases at J, with 8 bases between the two ends. CDR3 size: 13 residues. CDR3 sequence: CASRQGGNQPQHF. CDR3 bases: TGCGCCAGCAGGCAAGGTGGCAATCAGCCCCAGCATTTT.

J is TRBJ1-2 and V is TRBV28; tentative D call: TRBD1 (5 bases). CDR1 is MDHEN and CDR2 is SYDVKM in the germline V gene. CDR3 length: 13 amino acids. Trimming took off 5 bases at V and 4 bases at J, with 11 bases between the two ends. The CDR3 sequence is CASSPSRVYGYTF. As DNA, the CDR3 is TGTGCCAGCAGTCCCAGCAGGGTCTATGGCTACACCTTC.

The V gene is TRBV9, the J gene TRBJ1-6, with D tentatively TRBD1 (6 bases). The germline gives CDR1 SGDLS, CDR2 YYNGEE. The CDR3 has 16 amino acids. Trimming cost V 4 bases and J 6 bases, with 17 bases left between them. CDR3 in DNA: TGTGCCAGCAGCTCCAGGAGCCAGGGGATTAATTCACCCCTCCACTTT. Translation: CASSSRSQGINSPLHF.

This clone occurred once. V and J are TRBV5-1 and TRBJ2-2, with 8 bases fitting TRBD2. J was trimmed by 2 bases and V by 5 bases; bases with no gene match: 5. There are 15 residues in the CDR3. Germline V lookup: CDR1 SGHRS, CDR2 YFSETQ. CDR3 DNA sequence: TGCGCCAGCAGGTCCCTAGCGGGTAACACCGGGGAGCTGTTTTTT. This sequence encodes CASRSLAGNTGELFF.

The chain is built from TRBV6-1 and TRBJ2-3, with 9 bases fitting TRBD1. Germline values: CDR1 MNHNS, CDR2 SASEGT. The CDR3 spans 15 residues. The J segment lost 0 bases and the V segment lost 6 bases, leaving 4 bases of the junction unmatched. The CDR3 nucleotides are TGTGCCAGCAGGATGGGACAGGGCAGCACAGATACGCAGTATTTT. This encodes CASRMGQGSTDTQYF.

In its sample, this clone was seen once. The genes are TRBV5-4 and TRBJ1-4; D not certain. This CDR3 has 13 amino acids. Germline V gene lookup returns CDR1 SGHNT and CDR2 YYREEE (reference sequence). V dropped 4 bases and J dropped 3 bases, with 7 bases sitting between them. CDR3 region: CASSPGSNEKLFF. The CDR3 DNA reads as TGTGCCAGCAGCCCAGGATCTAATGAAAAACTGTTTTTT.

V usage is TRBV18 and J usage is TRBJ2-5, with TRBD1 matching over 8 bases. CDR1 is KGHSH, CDR2 LQKENI, per germline. The CDR3 has 14 amino acids. Germline trimming cut 6 bases from V and 3 bases from J; bases unmatched to any gene: 6. The CDR3 protein is CASSGTGFEETQYF. The CDR3 nucleotides read TGTGCCAGCTCCGGGACAGGCTTTGAAGAGACCCAGTACTTC.

This clone has a single count. This chain uses TRBV10-3 with TRBJ2-7; TRBD1 or TRBD2 may be the D gene (5 bases each). The ends were cut back, 0 bases at V and 7 bases at J, with 13 bases in the middle. Germline V gene data show CDR1 as ENHRY and CDR2 as SYGVKD. The CDR3 covers 14 residues. Written as DNA, the CDR3 is TGTGCCATCAGTGAGTCCGGGGCCCTTAGGGAGCAGTACTTC. Translating it yields CAISESGALREQYF.

The chain has TRBV19 and TRBJ1-2; possible D gene TRBD1, 6 bases. Germline loops: CDR1 LNHDA, CDR2 SQIVND (reference sequence). V lost 7 bases and J lost 8, with 20 bases in between. This CDR3 comprises 14 residues. The CDR3 region has the DNA TGTGCCAGTACCTTATACAGGGAGGCGAACGGCTACACCTTC. Its translation is CASTLYREANGYTF.